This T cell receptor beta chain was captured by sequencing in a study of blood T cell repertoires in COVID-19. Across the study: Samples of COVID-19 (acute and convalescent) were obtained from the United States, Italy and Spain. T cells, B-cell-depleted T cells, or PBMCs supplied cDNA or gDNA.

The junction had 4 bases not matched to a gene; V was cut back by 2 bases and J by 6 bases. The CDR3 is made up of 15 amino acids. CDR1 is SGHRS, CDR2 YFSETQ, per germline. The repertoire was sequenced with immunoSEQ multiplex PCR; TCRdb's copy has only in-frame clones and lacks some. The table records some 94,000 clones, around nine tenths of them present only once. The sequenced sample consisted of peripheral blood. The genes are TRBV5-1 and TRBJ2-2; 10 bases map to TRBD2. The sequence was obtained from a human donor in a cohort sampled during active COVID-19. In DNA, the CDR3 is TGCGCCAGCAGCTTCAGACTAGCGGGCCCCGGGGAGCTGTTTTTT. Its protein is CASSFRLAGPGELFF.